This T cell receptor beta chain was captured in a study of early T cells in non-severe SARS-CoV-2 infection. From the 5' RACE reads, TCRdb called clonotypes with MiXCR, one entry per CDR3 protein. The table records about 72,000 distinct CDR3 sequences, roughly a tenth of them present only once. J lost 2 bases, V lost 5 bases, and 12 bases had no gene match. The CDR3 spans 17 residues. The germline CDR1 and CDR2 sequences are SGHVS and FNYEAQ. The clonotype comes from an adult who was a healthcare worker with PCR-confirmed SARS-CoV-2 infection or an uninfected control (not recorded which). The chain carries TRBV7-6 and TRBJ2-3, with 8 nucleotides matching TRBD1. The input for sequencing was whole blood, taken at baseline. This CDR3 is CASSLGSRTGFTDTQYF. The CDR3 DNA reads as TGTGCCAGCAGCCTCGGGAGCAGGACAGGGTTCACAGATACGCAGTATTTT.